What follows describes a single TCR beta chain. Antigen unknown. This entry comes from a study of radiotherapy plus CTLA-4 blockade in lung cancer. Study context: Objective responses occurred in around 18% of patients; about 32% had disease control.

Generated by immunoSEQ multiplex PCR, the TCRdb table keeps only in-frame clones and is missing some. The data show around 80,000 clones, with over 65% seen just once and roughly 9.8% held by the top ten. V trimming: 0 bases; J trimming: 7 bases; junction bases outside the gene matches: 7. This CDR3 has 15 amino acids. The germline CDR1 and CDR2 sequences are GTSNPN and SVGIG (reference sequence). General study findings and limits: In blood, after radiotherapy plus ipilimumab, tumor-derived TCR clones expanded.

This sequence joins TRBV30 and TRBJ1-4; TRBD1 aligns across 8 bases. This sequence was found in a human donor with non-small cell lung cancer whose response to radiotherapy plus ipilimumab could not be evaluated. The sequences come from peripheral blood, collected from a patient treated with radiotherapy plus ipilimumab. CDR3 in DNA: TGTGCCTGGAGTGTCCAGGGGGCAGTCGGTGAAAAACTGTTTTTT. As protein: CAWSVQGAVGEKLFF.